What follows is one T cell receptor (beta chain) and its context. The table lists this clone with a few counts. Its antigen target is currently unknown. Per-base qualities were not stored, and no clone one base away is much larger. Preparation of the library involved the immunoSEQ multiplex PCR assay. For the multiplex PCR, a mixture combining 60 forward primers for TCR Vbeta segments and 13 reverse primers for TCR Jbeta segments was used. The CDR3 region of rearranged TCR beta genes was amplified from genomic DNA by a multiplex PCR assay. Amplified TCR beta libraries were sequenced as 87-base-pair reads on the Illumina HiSeq System. The original methods were these. Across the roughly 600 repertoires, a later analysis counted roughly 77 million unique TCR beta chains, approximately 12 million of which were shared by at least two donors. Raw reads were error-corrected and collapsed into unique sequences with a nearest-neighbor algorithm that merged closely related sequences to remove PCR and sequencing errors. Alignment of CDR3 sequences to IMGT reference sequences was used to assign V, D and J gene segments. Each retained sequence needed at least a six-nucleotide match to both a V gene segment and a J gene segment. Rearrangements were classified as productive when the CDR3 lacked stop codons and remained in frame with V and J, and all other rearrangements were classified as non-productive. Following IMGT convention, CDR3 was defined as the stretch from the second conserved V-encoded cysteine to the conserved J-encoded phenylalanine. In an earlier analysis of around 540 of the donors, sequences lacking an unambiguous match to a single V gene segment were excluded. An earlier analysis of about 600 of the donors called V segments functional above 56.7% productive rearrangements and segregating when the between-donor standard deviation exceeded 5%. To diagnose cytomegalovirus status from the catalog of TCR beta chain sequences, a statistical classification framework was built. A later analysis assigned V and J genes by comparing TCR nucleotide sequences with IMGT/GENE-DB human TR gene sequences. A later analysis assigned CDR3 sequences and most-parsimonious VDJ recombination scenarios with the TCRdist pipeline. In a later analysis, each TCR beta chain was defined by its CDR3 amino acid sequence together with its V-gene family, and reads lacking a unique V-gene family were excluded. As a way to deal with suspected cross-contamination and a sequencing artifact, a later analysis dropped hundreds of nucleotide sequences that were highly shared and had low generation probability. For each public chain, a later analysis derived a clonal expansion index from normalized ranks of inferred template counts within each repertoire. In a later analysis, generation probabilities were computed with a VDJ recombination model fitted to out-of-frame rearrangements, and the resulting probabilities were checked against IGoR. In a later analysis, TCR-TCR, TCR-HLA and TCR-CMV co-occurrence was scored with hypergeometric tests, and a repertoire-size bias correction was applied to TCR pairs. False discovery rates were estimated in a later analysis by permuting HLA or CMV assignments 20 times. In a later analysis, co-occurring TCRs were grouped with DBSCAN, and TCRdist sequence similarity was added when clustering was performed within HLA-allele-positive subsets. Repertoires with fewer than 30,000 or more than 120,000 public chains were left out of co-occurrence clustering, as were five repertoires with anomalous nucleotide sharing. TCRdb carries this immuneACCESS record with in-frame sequences only. Its versions omit some clonotypes, under half of them owing to an unresolved V gene in the studies checked, with the rest unexplained. The V and J calls and clone size are taken from that table; D and trimming were inferred from the DNA. The sample contains 150,000 to 200,000 clones, 80% of them found a single time. Clones ranked in the top ten supply approximately 0.99% of the sample.

The cohort was made up of 650 to 700 healthy bone marrow donors. All cohort members were sampled while nominally healthy, although unrecorded immune exposures were likely present. The donor was CMV seronegative and was included in the group of hundreds of seronegative cohort members. Every donor gave a peripheral blood sample, and the peripheral blood mononuclear cells from that sample were used for TCR beta sequencing. The Qiagen DNeasy Blood Extraction Kit was used to extract genomic DNA from the blood cell samples. This sample was included in a study of cytomegalovirus exposure and HLA in healthy donors (dated by TCRdb to the late 2010s). Broadly, across the study: An earlier analysis of some 620 of the donors reported under 300 Gb of sequence data and 95 million to 140 million unique TCR beta sequences obtained from some 200 million T cells. All discovery cohort repertoires had been generated on a single sequencing platform. The study was designed to test whether signatures of past pathogen exposure could be identified by cataloging public T cell receptors. High-throughput TCR immunosequencing, statistical association of individual TCRs with disease status, and machine learning were combined to predict cytomegalovirus infection status. Donor age, sex, ethnicity and CMV serostatus were collected together with the repertoire data. The study profiled the T cell repertoires of under 850 subjects by immunosequencing and related them to cytomegalovirus serostatus. Of the roughly 400 genotyped donors, less than 85% were placed in the genetic ancestry cluster associated with self-reported Caucasian donors. A later genetic analysis used genome-wide SNP genotypes for 398 of the 666 donors, treating that subset as a discovery cohort. Class I and class II HLA loci were covered by the typing at four-digit resolution. Besides the first cohort of around 670 subjects, a separate validation cohort made up of roughly 120 different subjects was used. Rather than using new phenotypic data, the later analysis identified candidate immune exposures from TCR beta sequences and from how often those sequences occurred across donors. Typing coverage differed by locus: A, B, C, DRB1 and DQB1 were typed in roughly 620-630 donors, DQA1 in about 510, DPA1 in 600 to 610, and DPB1 in approximately 450. To study patterns of TCR occurrence, a later analysis re-analyzed previously published TCR beta repertoires from 600 to 750 donors and added high-resolution HLA genotyping. Because of strong linkage in the cohort, roughly five DR-DQ haplotypes were treated as single units for association and clustering. Among around 400 genotyped donors of the cohort, an average of around 240,000 unique TCR beta nucleotide sequences were sequenced per donor, around 18% of them non-productive. In an earlier analysis of roughly 540 of the donors, high-throughput TCR beta sequencing was used to judge whether each TCR beta V gene segment behaved as functional or pseudogenic. An early release that covered 500 to 800 HLA-typed donors contained approximately 300 gigabases of sequencing data and tens of millions of unique TCR sequences. Points the paper makes about the study in general: When HLA alleles, especially DR and DQ, strongly co-occurred, attributing TCR associations to individual alleles was difficult. Correlated functional status among segregating V segments might reflect linkage disequilibrium, but an unknown experimental factor could not be ruled out. A total of fewer than 200 TCR beta chains were listed by the study as associated with cytomegalovirus. Sequencing depth was assumed to be roughly uniform across donors in the presence/absence analyses, though that assumption may not hold. Compared with equally common non-associated chains, HLA-associated TCR beta chains in a later analysis were more clonally expanded and had lower generation probabilities. The authors suggested that the approach could potentially be generalized to other disease states and immunological phenotypes. The classifier was reported to diagnose cytomegalovirus status with high specificity and sensitivity in both the original cohort and the validation cohort. Several of the top co-occurrence clusters appeared to be linked to parvovirus B19, influenza, CMV and Epstein-Barr virus, according to a later analysis. An association between a missense DCLRE1C variant and V-gene and J-gene trimming of TCR beta chains was found in a later genetic analysis and replicated in an independent cohort. The sequencing pipeline was judged likely to have produced a cluster of highly shared sequence variants as a technical artifact. According to a later genetic analysis, donors in an Asian-associated ancestry cluster had fewer N-insertions in productive TCRs than the approximately 650-donor mean. A further reported finding was that TCR beta sequences accurately predicted the HLA-A and HLA-B alleles for most subjects in the first cohort. Across donors, most TCR sequences were observed very rarely, whereas some public TCRs were present in many individuals. A later analysis found that TCR association rates varied across HLA loci, with DRB1 alleles showing the most associated TCRs and HLA-C alleles the fewest. Broadly in line with IMGT annotations, most TCR beta V segments showed up in productive rearrangements about 87% or about 30% of the time in an earlier analysis of around 600 of the donors. Because HLA typing was missing for some donors at each locus, association tests included only the typed subset. In vitro tests confirmed that a few of the cytomegalovirus-associated TCR beta chains recognize cytomegalovirus antigens. Immune exposure information for the cohort was limited to CMV serostatus. A later analysis found that most CMV-associated TCR beta chains appeared HLA-restricted, with HLA associations seemingly driven largely by CMV exposure. Because counts were too low, 15 or so rarely observed V segments, including chromosome 9 orphons, were excluded from the earlier analysis of around 590 of the donors. A later analysis associated some 17,000 TCR beta sequences with specific HLA alleles at a false discovery rate of 0.05. Only TCR beta chains were sequenced in this cohort, and the absence of alpha or paired-chain data limited detectable features.

The receptor was isolated from a middle-aged woman in good health and CMV-seronegative. Sequencing used PBMCs.

The encoded CDR3 is CASSLDVRSAIYF. Read as DNA, the sequence is TGTGCCAGCAGCTTAGATGTTAGGAGCGCCATATATTTT. This chain joins TRBV7-6 to TRBJ1-3; the D gene assignment is ambiguous. The V end loses 1 base and the J end loses 11 bases, and a stretch of 12 bases separates them. The CDR3 goes from the cysteine to the phenylalanine over 13 residues. The entry retains the CDR3 DNA only, 39 bases that are in frame from base 1. The CDR1 and CDR2 encoded by the germline V gene are SGHVS and FNYEAQ.